The subject of this entry is one T cell receptor (beta chain). What it binds is unknown. Measured with immunoSEQ multiplex PCR; TCRdb has only the in-frame clones, and not every one. The profile shows 65,000 to 90,000 clones, about four fifths of them singletons. The sample comes from a study of T cell repertoires and HLA-DP antigens. Germline V gene sequence: CDR1 SGHDT, CDR2 YYEEEE. V shed 0 bases and J 7 bases; nucleotides not matched to a gene: 5. The CDR3 is 15 residues long. The sequence came from a man between 60 and 75 years old in good health and CMV-seronegative. The sequencing sample was made of CD4+ T cells from PBMCs. The J gene is TRBJ2-7, the V gene TRBV5-6; 12 bases are a match to TRBD2. The CDR3 reads CASSLGLAGGREQYV. DNA for the CDR3: TGTGCCAGCAGCTTGGGGCTAGCGGGAGGGAGAGAGCAGTACGTC.